Following are 18 T cell receptor beta chains from one sample sequenced in a study of beta chain features in type 1 diabetes. Expressed TCRB transcripts were sequenced, since all the RNA that had been isolated was reverse transcribed. The protocol was immunoSEQ multiplex PCR, while the TCRdb copy is restricted to in-frame clones and leaves out a portion. This sample has approximately 140,000 clones, with 9% to 10% found just once. Source material: central memory CD4+ T cells from blood. The origin of the receptors is a woman in her forties in good health.

In this sample, this clone turned up a few times. V usage is TRBV7-2 and J usage is TRBJ1-1; maybe TRBD1 (5 bases). Germline CDR1 and CDR2: SGHTA and FQGNSA. The CDR3 is 14 residues long. V shed 1 base and J shed 3 bases, with 9 bases lying between them. The CDR3 loop is CASSLVPGHTEAFF. The CDR3 bases are TGTGCCAGCAGCTTAGTCCCAGGGCACACTGAAGCTTTCTTT. The full variable domain, its missing parts supplied by reference TRBV7-2 and TRBJ1-1, is GAGVSQSPSNKVTEKGKDVELRCDPISGHTALYWYRQSLGQGLEFLIYFQGNSAPDKSGLPSDRFSAERTGGSVSTLTIQRTQQEDSAVYLCASSLVPGHTEAFFGQGTRLTVV.

This clone was picked up many times. The chain combines TRBV28 with TRBJ2-4; D gene uncertain. CDR1 is MDHEN and CDR2 is SYDVKM in the germline V gene. The CDR3 is 12 amino acids. Trimming took 2 bases from V and 5 from J, leaving 4 bases between them. The CDR3 nucleotides are TGTGCCAGCAGTTTAGGAGAAAACATTCAGTACTTC. It translates to CASSLGENIQYF.

At least ten counts were recorded for this clone. The rearrangement uses TRBV11-2 and TRBJ2-1; weak D call: TRBD1 (6 bases). Germline V lookup: CDR1 SGHAT, CDR2 FQNNGV. V lost 1 base to trimming and J lost 4 bases, with 8 bases between them. This CDR3 has 14 amino acids. The CDR3 DNA is TGTGCCAGCAGCTTAGTCGGACAGTACAATGAGCAGTTCTTC. As protein: CASSLVGQYNEQFF.

The V call is TRBV19, the J call TRBJ2-7; D is possibly TRBD1 (6 bases). Trimming removed 8 bases from V and 7 bases from J, with 24 bases in between. The germline gives CDR1 LNHDA, CDR2 SQIVND (reference sequence). The CDR3 covers 15 residues. The DNA for the CDR3 is TGTGCCAGTCGAATTGGGGGCGCCGAGCTAGCTGAGCAGTACTTC. This gives the protein CASRIGGAELAEQYF.

This clone came up many times. The chain is built from TRBV7-9 and TRBJ2-1; TRBD1 agrees at 9 bases. The germline V gene encodes CDR1 SEHNR and CDR2 FQNEAQ (reference sequence). The J segment lost 10 bases and the V segment lost 5 bases, leaving 12 bases of the junction unmatched. This CDR3 is 15 amino acids long. CDR3 nucleotide sequence: TGTGCCAGCAGCCGAACAGGGGGCGCCCGGATCGAGCAGTTCTTC. Its protein product is CASSRTGGARIEQFF. The full variable domain, completed using reference TRBV7-9 and TRBJ2-1, is DTGVSQNPRHKITKRGQNVTFRCDPISEHNRLYWYRQTLGQGPEFLTYFQNEAQLEKSRLLSDRFSAERPKGSFSTLEIQRTEQGDSAMYLCASSRTGGARIEQFFGPGTRLTVL.

This sequence joins TRBV6-1 and TRBJ1-6; D remains unclear. This CDR3 comprises 13 residues. Trimming removed 1 base at V and 9 bases at J, with 7 bases between. Germline V CDR1 and CDR2: MNHNS, SASEGT. In DNA form, the CDR3 reads TGTGCCAGCAGTGAAGGGGCCGGTTCACCCCTCCACTTT. Translation: CASSEGAGSPLHF.

This chain links TRBV5-1 with TRBJ2-3, with TRBD2 matching 12 bases. J lost 2 bases, V lost 4 bases, and 5 bases had no gene match. Per the germline V gene, CDR1 is SGHRS and CDR2 is YFSETQ. The CDR3 covers 16 residues. The CDR3 is CASSPGTSGYTDTQYF. CDR3 in DNA: TGCGCCAGCAGCCCCGGGACTAGCGGGTACACAGATACGCAGTATTTT.

In DNA form, the CDR3 reads TGTGCCAGCAGCCCCAGACAGGGAGAAACTGGAAACACCATATATTTT. Translation: CASSPRQGETGNTIYF. The chain uses TRBV7-8 and TRBJ1-3; 7 bases agree with TRBD1. Germline loops: CDR1 SGHVS, CDR2 FQNEAQ. The CDR3 extends over 16 amino acids. The V gene end was trimmed by 5 bases and the J gene end by 2 bases; junction bases not matched to a gene: 9.

This clone was detected only a few times. The chain is built from TRBV5-1 and TRBJ1-5, with 7 positions matching TRBD1. Germline loops: CDR1 SGHRS, CDR2 YFSETQ. The ends lost 0 bases at V and 5 bases at J; junction bases unmatched: 5. The CDR3 covers 15 residues. Here the CDR3 reads CASSLGDSGYQPQHF. Here the CDR3 DNA reads TGCGCCAGCAGCTTGGGGGACAGTGGTTATCAGCCCCAGCATTTT.

As regards this clone: One junction end does not reproduce the germline sequence, and a read error may be involved. The CDR3 DNA reads TGTGCTAGCAGCTCCGACACCCAAGAGACCCAGTACTTC. Protein sequence: CASSSDTQETQYF. The chain combines TRBV7-7 with TRBJ2-5, with D unresolved. This CDR3 contains 13 residues. Germline CDR1 is SSHAT and CDR2 is FNYEAQ (reference sequence).

This clone was found a few times. The chain is built from TRBV29-1 and TRBJ2-2; 8 nucleotides match TRBD2. Per germline, CDR1 SQVTM and CDR2 ANQGSEA. This CDR3 spans 14 amino acids. V shed 7 bases and J 5 bases; nucleotides not matched to a gene: 9. CDR3 residues: CSASPGGGTGELFF. The CDR3 nucleotides are TGCAGCGCCTCTCCCGGGGGGGGTACCGGGGAGCTGTTTTTT.

This clone was seen a handful of times. The chain employs TRBV11-2 and TRBJ2-2; D remains unclear. This CDR3 has 12 residues. The V gene lost 10 bases and the J gene lost 2 bases, with 8 bases spanning the gap. Germline V gene sequence: CDR1 SGHAT, CDR2 FQNNGV. The DNA for the CDR3 is TGTGCCACAAGAGATAACACCGGGGAGCTGTTTTTT. As protein: CATRDNTGELFF. Supplemented by reference TRBV11-2 and TRBJ2-2, the full variable domain reads EAGVAQSPRYKIIEKRQSVAFWCNPISGHATLYWYQQILGQGPKLLIQFQNNGVVDDSQLPKDRFSAERLKGVDSTLKIQPAKLEDSAVYLCATRDNTGELFFGEGSRLTVL.

This rearrangement joins TRBV2 to TRBJ2-5; weak D call: TRBD2 (6 bases). Trimming removed 6 bases from V and 0 bases from J, with 8 bases in between. The CDR3 sequence is 13 residues long. CDR1 is SNHLY and CDR2 is FYNNEI in the germline V gene. CDR3 sequence reads: CASSRDYQETQYF. The CDR3, as DNA: TGTGCCAGCAGCCGGGACTACCAAGAGACCCAGTACTTC.

The chain uses TRBV7-9 and TRBJ1-6; 11 nucleotides align to TRBD1. From germline, CDR1 is SEHNR and CDR2 FQNEAQ (reference sequence). The CDR3 sequence is 15 residues long. V lost 4 bases and J lost 7; bases outside the gene matches: 3. CDR3 nucleotides: TGTGCCAGCAGCTCCCGGACAGGGGGCAATTCACCCCTCCACTTT. It yields the protein CASSSRTGGNSPLHF. Based on the CDR3 plus reference TRBV7-9 and TRBJ1-6, the full variable domain is DTGVSQNPRHKITKRGQNVTFRCDPISEHNRLYWYRQTLGQGPEFLTYFQNEAQLEKSRLLSDRFSAERPKGSFSTLEIQRTEQGDSAMYLCASSSRTGGNSPLHFGNGTRLTVT.

This rearrangement joins TRBV10-3 to TRBJ1-5, with D tentatively TRBD1 (6 bases). The CDR3 totals 15 residues. V was pared by 0 bases and J by 4 bases, with 10 bases between. The germline gives CDR1 ENHRY, CDR2 SYGVKD. CDR3 coding DNA: TGTGCCATCAGTGAGTCGATCACAGGGAATCAGCCCCAGCATTTT. As protein: CAISESITGNQPQHF.

This clone has just a few counts. This chain links TRBV19 with TRBJ1-1; TRBD1 matches at 7 bases. Trimming at V came to 6 bases and at J to 6 bases, leaving 10 bases not matched to a gene. CDR3 length equals 14 residues. Germline V lookup: CDR1 LNHDA, CDR2 SQIVND (reference sequence). The CDR3 sequence: CASSYDRVRAEAFF. CDR3 DNA: TGTGCCAGTAGCTACGACAGGGTGAGGGCTGAAGCTTTCTTT.

This clone was found a few times. The chain combines TRBV4-1 with TRBJ2-7; TRBD1 aligns across 10 bases. The CDR3 runs 15 residues. The germline V gene has CDR1 MGHRA and CDR2 YSYEKL. The V segment lost 0 bases and the J segment 4 bases; nucleotides outside the gene matches: 3. CDR3 sequence: CASSQETGGWYEQYF. For the CDR3, the DNA is TGCGCCAGCAGCCAAGAGACAGGGGGCTGGTACGAGCAGTACTTC.

This clone was picked up a small number of times. Other nucleotide sequences in the sample specify the same CDR3. This chain uses TRBV7-2 with TRBJ2-5, with 10 bases identical to TRBD1. The trim removed 5 bases at V and 5 bases at J, leaving 5 bases unmatched. The CDR3 runs to 14 residues. Per the germline V gene, CDR1 is SGHTA and CDR2 is FQGNSA. The CDR3 nucleotides read TGTGCCAGCAGCCCGGGACAGGGGACGGAGACCCAGTACTTC. This translates into CASSPGQGTETQYF.